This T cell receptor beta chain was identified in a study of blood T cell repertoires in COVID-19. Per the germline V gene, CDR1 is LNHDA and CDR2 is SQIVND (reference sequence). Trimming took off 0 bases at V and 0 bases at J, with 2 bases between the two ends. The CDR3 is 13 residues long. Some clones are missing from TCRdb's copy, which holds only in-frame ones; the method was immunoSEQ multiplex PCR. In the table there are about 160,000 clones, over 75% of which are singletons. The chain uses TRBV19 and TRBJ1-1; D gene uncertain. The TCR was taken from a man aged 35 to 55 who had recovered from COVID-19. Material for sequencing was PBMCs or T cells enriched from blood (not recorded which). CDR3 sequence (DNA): TGTGCCAGTAGTATAGATATGAACACTGAAGCTTTCTTT. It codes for CASSIDMNTEAFF.